This record covers a single T cell receptor (beta chain). Generated by immunoSEQ multiplex PCR, the TCRdb table keeps only in-frame clones and is missing some. Among roughly 80,000 clones, 85% to 95% were seen once, and the ten largest hold 0.41%. This CDR3 comprises 12 residues. Looked up from germline, CDR1 is LNHDA and CDR2 is SQIVND (reference sequence). Germline trimming cut 6 bases from V and 10 bases from J; bases unmatched to any gene: 5. This sample was included in a study of technical replicates of blood from a few donors. The sequenced sample was T cells isolated from PBMCs. The clonotype comes from a human donor in good health. The J gene is TRBJ2-1, the V gene TRBV19, with 8 positions matching TRBD2. The CDR3 coding sequence is TGTGCCAGTAGCGGTAGCGGGGAAGAGCAGTTCTTC. Translating it yields CASSGSGEEQFF.